This T cell receptor beta chain was obtained from a study of blood T cell repertoires in COVID-19. Study summary: PBMCs, B-cell-depleted T cells, or T cells were the source of the cDNA or gDNA that made up the material.

In the authors' workflow: Counts of nucleated cells, estimated from reference gene primer amplification, were obtained. Produced via immunoSEQ multiplex PCR; TCRdb's table is partial and in-frame only. V and J calls and clone size are given by that table; D and trimming were obtained from the DNA. The data hold 250,000 to 300,000 clones, with 80% to 85% observed a single time. Germline CDR1 and CDR2: SGHVS and FQNEAQ. The CDR3 length is 17 residues. V was pared by 5 bases and J by 4 bases, with 21 bases between. Clinical history as reported by participants underpinned cohort assignment. Those designated as exposed participants met a COVID-19 case within 2 weeks before study entry.

The rearrangement uses TRBV7-8 and TRBJ2-1; possible D gene TRBD2, 7 bases. The clonotype comes from a man aged 35-49 years who had been exposed to COVID-19. The material sequenced was PBMCs or T cells enriched from blood (not recorded which). The chain's CDR3 is CASSPLMKGGPYNEQFF. For the CDR3, the DNA is TGTGCCAGCAGCCCCCTAATGAAGGGGGGGCCATACAATGAGCAGTTCTTC. Full variable domain (remainder filled in from reference TRBV7-8 and TRBJ2-1): GAGVSQSPRYKVAKRGQDVALRCDPISGHVSLFWYQQALGQGPEFLTYFQNEAQLDKSGLPSDRFFAERPEGSVSTLKIQRTQQEDSAVYLCASSPLMKGGPYNEQFFGPGTRLTVL.